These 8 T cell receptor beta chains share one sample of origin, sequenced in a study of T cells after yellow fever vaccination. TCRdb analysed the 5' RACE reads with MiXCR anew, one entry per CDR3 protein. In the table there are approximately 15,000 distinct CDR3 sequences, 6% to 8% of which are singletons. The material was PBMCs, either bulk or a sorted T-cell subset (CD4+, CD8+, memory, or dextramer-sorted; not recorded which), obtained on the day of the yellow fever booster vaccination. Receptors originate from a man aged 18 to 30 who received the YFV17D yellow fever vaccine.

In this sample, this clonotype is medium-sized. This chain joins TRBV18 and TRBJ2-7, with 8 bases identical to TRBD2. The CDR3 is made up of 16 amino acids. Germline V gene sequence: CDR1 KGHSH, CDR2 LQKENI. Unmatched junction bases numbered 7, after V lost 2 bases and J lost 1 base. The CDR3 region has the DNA TGTGCCAGCTCACCATTTAGCGGGGAGATATCCTACGAGCAGTACTTC. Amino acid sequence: CASSPFSGEISYEQYF.

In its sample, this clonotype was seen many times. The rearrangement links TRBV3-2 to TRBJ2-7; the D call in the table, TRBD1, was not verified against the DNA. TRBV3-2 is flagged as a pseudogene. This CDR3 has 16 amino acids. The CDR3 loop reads CASSHLRGTVPYEQYF. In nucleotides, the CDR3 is TGTGCCAGCAGCCACCTAAGGGGGACCGTCCCCTACGAGCAGTACTTC.

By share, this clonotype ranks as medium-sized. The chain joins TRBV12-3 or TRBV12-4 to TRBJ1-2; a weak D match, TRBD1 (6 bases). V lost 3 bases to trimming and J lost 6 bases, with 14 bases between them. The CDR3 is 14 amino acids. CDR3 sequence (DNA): TGTGCCAGCAGTTTCCGTCAGGGGCCCAATGGCTACACCTTC. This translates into CASSFRQGPNGYTF.

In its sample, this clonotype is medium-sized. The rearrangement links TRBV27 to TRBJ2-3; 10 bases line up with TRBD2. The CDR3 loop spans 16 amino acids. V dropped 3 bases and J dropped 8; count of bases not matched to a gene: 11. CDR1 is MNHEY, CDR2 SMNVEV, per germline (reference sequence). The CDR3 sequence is CASSFGVAGGFGTQYF. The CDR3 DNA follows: TGTGCCAGCAGTTTCGGGGTAGCGGGGGGATTCGGTACGCAGTATTTT.

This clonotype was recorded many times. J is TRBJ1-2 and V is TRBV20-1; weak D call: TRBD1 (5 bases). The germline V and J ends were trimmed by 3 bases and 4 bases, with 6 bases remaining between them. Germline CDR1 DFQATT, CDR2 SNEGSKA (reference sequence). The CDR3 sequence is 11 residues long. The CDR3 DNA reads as TGCAGTGCTAGGGGGGTCTATGGCTACACCTTC. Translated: CSARGVYGYTF.

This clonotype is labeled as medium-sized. The CDR3 nucleotides are TGTGCCAGCTCACCGATCTGGAGCTCCTACAATGAGCAGTTCTTC. It specifies CASSPIWSSYNEQFF. V is TRBV18 and J is TRBJ2-1; no clear D gene. The V and J ends lost 3 bases and 0 bases respectively, with 9 bases between them. Germline CDR1 is KGHSH and CDR2 is LQKENI. There are 15 residues in the CDR3.

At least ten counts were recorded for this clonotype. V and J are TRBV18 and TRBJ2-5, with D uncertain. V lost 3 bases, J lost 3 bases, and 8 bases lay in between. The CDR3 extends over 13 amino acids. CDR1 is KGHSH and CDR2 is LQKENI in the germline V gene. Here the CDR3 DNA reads TGTGCCAGCTCACCCCGGGTCGAAGAGACCCAGTACTTC. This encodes CASSPRVEETQYF.

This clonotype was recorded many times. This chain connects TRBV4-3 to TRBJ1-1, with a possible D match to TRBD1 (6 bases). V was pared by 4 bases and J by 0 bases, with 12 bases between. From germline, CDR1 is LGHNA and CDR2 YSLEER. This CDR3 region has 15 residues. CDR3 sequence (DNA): TGCGCCAGCAGCCCCCAGGGGATCATGAACACTGAAGCTTTCTTT. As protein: CASSPQGIMNTEAFF.